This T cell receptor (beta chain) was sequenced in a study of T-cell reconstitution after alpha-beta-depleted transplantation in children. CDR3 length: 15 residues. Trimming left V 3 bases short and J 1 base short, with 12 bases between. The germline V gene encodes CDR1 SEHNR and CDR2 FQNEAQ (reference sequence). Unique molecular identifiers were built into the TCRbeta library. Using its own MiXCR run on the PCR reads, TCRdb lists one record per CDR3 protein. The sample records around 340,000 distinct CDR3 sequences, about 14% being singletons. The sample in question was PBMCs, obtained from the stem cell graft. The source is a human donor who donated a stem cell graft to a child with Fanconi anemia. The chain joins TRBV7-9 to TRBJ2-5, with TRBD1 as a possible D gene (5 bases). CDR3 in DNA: TGTGCCAGCAGCTTCAGTGCCACAGGCCAAGAGACCCAGTACTTC. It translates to CASSFSATGQETQYF.